The source of this T cell receptor (beta chain) is a study of Graves' ophthalmopathy and Graves' hyperthyroidism. This clonotype was recorded many times. Moderate-to-severe activity, CAS at least 3, NOSPECS at least 4 and duration under 3 months characterized donors with ophthalmopathy. Trimming took off 8 bases at V and 3 bases at J, with 16 bases between the two ends. Germline values: CDR1 MNHEY, CDR2 SMNVEV (reference sequence). CDR3 length equals 14 residues. Researchers took RNA transcripts and amplified TCR beta CDR3 regions from them. Second-round multiplex PCR came after first-round RT-PCR with HTBI primers. TCRdb passed the multiplex PCR reads through MiXCR, listing each CDR3 protein once. The table shows 150,000 to 200,000 distinct CDR3 sequences, with 30% to 45% occurring only once.

The receptor was isolated from a man between 25 and 39 years old with Graves' ophthalmopathy. This rearrangement joins TRBV27 to TRBJ2-5, with D possibly being TRBD2 (5 bases). Sequenced: peripheral blood. The chain's CDR3 is CASGPRGGEETQYF. CDR3 nucleotides: TGTGCCAGCGGGCCCCGGGGTGGAGAAGAGACCCAGTACTTC.